This T cell receptor beta chain was identified in a study of CD8 T cells in Susac syndrome (dated by TCRdb to between 2017 and 2020). In the study overall: Among the Susac syndrome patients who were sequenced, clinically active disease was present in more than 5 and clinical remission was observed in roughly eight. At blood withdrawal, Susac syndrome patients were therapy-naive, treated with corticosteroids (with IVIg additionally given to some), or treated with IVIg alone. The study used repertoire sequencing to test whether antigen drove CD8+ T cell activation and differentiation in Susac syndrome. What the study reported, not specific to this receptor: The study acknowledged that relatively few individuals were included in the TCR sequencing and HLA analysis. In patients with Susac syndrome, the CD4+ T cell repertoire showed no detectable clonal expansion.

RNA was extracted using the RNeasy kit, and roughly 0.45 to 1 microgram was reverse transcribed with random hexamers. TCR beta CDR3 regions were amplified with the immunoSEQ multiplex PCR assay covering 54 Vbeta and 13 Jbeta segments. Bias from PCR amplification was corrected by using a synthetic template baseline for primer optimization and for computational correction. Under the source paper's analysis protocol: Reads were assigned to V, D and J genes according to IMGT and analyzed in immunoSEQ Analyzer, with only productive sequences retained. Clonality was computed as one minus Shannon entropy normalized by log2 of the number of productive unique sequences. For each patient and control, public and private clones were evaluated within the 100 most prevalent clones. A clone was defined as Susac-specific if it was absent from the healthy and MS cohorts, from some 1,100 published viral clones and from other ImmuneACCESS disease sequences. TCRdb itself trimmed the public reads at Q25 with fastp, ran MiXCR and retained productive beta chains. CDR3 protein duplicates are merged, each entry listing the most common genes and DNA. Here the V and J calls rest on TCRdb's processing, not on the authors' analysis. This sample holds 200,000 or so distinct CDR3 sequences; about 94% were observed only once. The ten most abundant clones make up approximately 0.1% of the sample.

High-throughput TCR beta sequencing profiled peripheral blood CD8+ and CD4+ T cells from healthy donors, Susac syndrome patients and multiple sclerosis patients. Susac syndrome patients met recently defined diagnostic criteria for definite or probable disease. CD8+ TEMRA cells were enriched by FACS, while bulk CD8+ and CD4+ T cells were purified by magnetic negative isolation. Blood was drawn into EDTA tubes, processed within 24 hours, and PBMCs were isolated by density gradient centrifugation. PBMCs intended for TCR sequencing were frozen in liquid nitrogen and were later thawed in a 37 degrees C water bath. The sorted or isolated CD4+, CD8+ and CD8+ TEMRA cells reached a purity of at least 90%. On this clonotype: Its binding antigen is unknown. Base qualities are not at hand, and no much larger clone is one base apart.

The junction shows trimming of 4 bases on V and 5 bases on J, plus 10 bases between the germline ends. CDR1 and CDR2, looked up from the germline V gene, are SGHRS and YFSETQ. The CDR3 runs 13 residues from the cysteine to the phenylalanine. Only CDR3 DNA is held: 39 bases, read in frame from base 1. The rearranged chain carries TRBV5-1 and TRBJ1-5; the D gene is unclear. The sequence was obtained from a human donor with Susac syndrome. Sequences were obtained from CD4+ T cells from PBMCs. The nucleotide sequence reads as follows: TGCGCCAGCAGCGCCGGGAGTGATCAGCCCCAGCATTTT. Its translation reads: CASSAGSDQPQHF.